The 23 T cell receptor beta chains below were found in one sample sequenced in a study of identical twins. One entry per CDR3 protein, called by TCRdb with MiXCR from the 5' RACE reads. The sample shows 450,000 or so distinct CDR3 sequences, more than 20% of them seen only once. The data were also submitted as part of a second study, on T cells expressing NK-cell markers.

The sample comprised CD4+ T cells sorted from blood. These receptors originate from a woman aged 18 to 35 in good health.

This clonotype was found a few times. V and J are TRBV5-1 and TRBJ2-3; possibly TRBD1 or TRBD2 for D (5 bases each). This CDR3 contains 14 residues. Germline V CDR1 and CDR2: SGHRS, YFSETQ. Trimming left V 3 bases short and J 4 bases short, with 12 bases between. The CDR3 region has the DNA TGCGCCAGCAGCTCCGGGACGTTAGCAGATACGCAGTATTTT. This encodes CASSSGTLADTQYF.

This clonotype has a handful of counts. V and J are TRBV12-3 or TRBV12-4 and TRBJ2-1; tentatively, D is TRBD2 (5 bases). V was pared by 7 bases and J by 10 bases, with 20 bases between. This CDR3 is 14 amino acids long. The CDR3 DNA reads TGTGCCAGCAACCCGAGCGGTACCCCGAACGAGCAGTTCTTC. Its protein product is CASNPSGTPNEQFF.

The chain couples TRBV12-3 or TRBV12-4 to TRBJ1-6; 7 nucleotides match TRBD1. CDR3 length equals 14 residues. With V trimmed by 4 bases and J by 7 bases, 4 bases remained unmatched. The CDR3 is CASSSGTVNSPLHF. CDR3 coding DNA: TGTGCCAGCAGTTCAGGGACAGTAAATTCACCCCTCCACTTT.

J is TRBJ2-3 and V is TRBV5-1; D not resolved. CDR3 length equals 13 residues. Per germline, CDR1 SGHRS and CDR2 YFSETQ. V dropped 3 bases and J dropped 5 bases, with 10 bases sitting between them. The CDR3 region is CASSSNVLDTQYF. Here the CDR3 DNA reads TGCGCCAGCAGCTCCAATGTCTTAGATACGCAGTATTTT.

The V and J genes are TRBV7-2 and TRBJ2-5; 9 bases align to TRBD1. The length of the CDR3 is 14 residues. J lost 3 bases, V lost 3 bases, and 2 bases had no gene match. The germline gives CDR1 SGHTA, CDR2 FQGNSA. CDR3 sequence reads: CASSFRTGEETQYF. CDR3 coding DNA: TGTGCCAGCAGCTTCAGGACAGGGGAAGAGACCCAGTACTTC.

The genes are TRBV29-1 and TRBJ1-2; 9 nucleotides line up with TRBD1. Trimming took 7 bases from V and 6 from J; bases not matched to a gene: 3. This CDR3 has 11 residues. Looked up from germline, CDR1 is SQVTM and CDR2 is ANQGSEA. CDR3 sequence: CSGRQGDGYTF. CDR3 DNA: TGCAGCGGCCGACAGGGGGATGGCTACACCTTC.

J is TRBJ2-7 and V is TRBV6-2 or TRBV6-3; possible D gene TRBD1, 5 bases. Germline V lookup: CDR1 MNHEY, CDR2 SVGEGT. V was trimmed by 6 bases and J by 2 bases, leaving 11 bases between them. This CDR3 region has 13 residues. The CDR3 reads CASSHDRTYEQYF. The DNA for the CDR3 is TGTGCCAGCAGCCACGACAGAACCTACGAGCAGTACTTC.

The chain has TRBV20-1 and TRBJ2-1; D remains unclear. The CDR3 has 10 residues. V lost 3 bases and J lost 9, with 6 bases in between. Germline CDR1 is DFQATT and CDR2 is SNEGSKA (reference sequence). CDR3 nucleotide sequence: TGCAGTGCTAGTCATACTGAGCAGTTCTTC. It translates to CSASHTEQFF.

This clonotype was observed at least ten times. The J gene is TRBJ2-3, the V gene TRBV7-2; 11 bases line up with TRBD2. After removal of 4 bases from V and 1 base from J, the junction contained 1 base not matched to a gene. This CDR3 comprises 15 residues. Per germline, CDR1 SGHTA and CDR2 FQGNSA. Here the CDR3 reads CASSYSGGGTDTQYF. CDR3 DNA sequence: TGTGCCAGCAGCTATAGCGGGGGGGGCACAGATACGCAGTATTTT.

The chain joins TRBV5-1 to TRBJ1-5; D is perhaps TRBD1 (5 bases). Germline assignment: CDR1 SGHRS and CDR2 YFSETQ. Trimming took off 5 bases at V and 6 bases at J, with 18 bases between the two ends. This CDR3 region has 15 residues. CDR3 nucleotides: TGCGCCAGCAGTTCGGGGGTCGGTGTCGGTCAGCCCCAGCATTTT. Its protein is CASSSGVGVGQPQHF.

At least ten counts were recorded for this clonotype. This chain links TRBV29-1 with TRBJ1-1; unclear D gene. This CDR3 has 12 residues. The V gene's germline CDR1 is SQVTM and CDR2 ANQGSEA. V was cut by 6 bases and J by 6 bases, with 14 bases left in between. In DNA, the CDR3 is TGCAGCGTGTCATTATCTCGGGCTGAAGCTTTCTTT. Its translation is CSVSLSRAEAFF.

This clonotype was observed at least ten times. This CDR3 reads CASSVQENTQYF. CDR3 DNA sequence: TGTGCCAGCAGTGTACAGGAAAATACGCAGTATTTT. The chain has TRBV2 and TRBJ2-3, with D possibly TRBD1 on 5 matching bases. Germline V lookup: CDR1 SNHLY, CDR2 FYNNEI. The CDR3 consists of 12 residues. V lost 4 bases and J 7 bases, leaving 9 bases between the germline ends.

The chain has TRBV7-8 and TRBJ1-1, with D maybe TRBD1 (5 bases). V lost 4 bases, J lost 5 bases, and 14 bases lay in between. This CDR3 is 14 amino acids long. Germline lookup yields CDR1 SGHVS and CDR2 FQNEAQ. The CDR3 DNA sequence: TGTGCCAGCAGCTCTCTTCACGGGGGGACTGAAGCTTTCTTT. Its translation: CASSSLHGGTEAFF.

This clonotype has only a few counts. The chain couples TRBV5-1 to TRBJ2-7, with D maybe TRBD2 (6 bases). Germline-derived CDR1 and CDR2 are SGHRS and YFSETQ. V lost 5 bases, J lost 2 bases, and 11 bases lay in between. The CDR3 runs to 13 residues. CDR3: CASRGGNAYEQYF. The CDR3 DNA reads as TGCGCCAGCAGGGGCGGGAATGCCTACGAGCAGTACTTC.

This clonotype was recorded a few times. V gene TRBV11-2 combines with J gene TRBJ2-4; 8 nucleotides agree with TRBD2. The CDR3 spans 11 residues. The ends lost 8 bases at V and 7 bases at J; junction bases unmatched: 1. Germline CDR1 reads SGHAT; CDR2 reads FQNNGV. The CDR3 spells CASGTRNIQYF. DNA for the CDR3: TGTGCCAGCGGGACTAGGAACATTCAGTACTTC.

The chain uses TRBV4-3 and TRBJ2-1, with D tentatively TRBD2 (5 bases). The germline gives CDR1 LGHNA, CDR2 YSLEER. Deletions cut 0 bases from V and 4 bases from J, with 10 bases between. This CDR3 has 15 residues. CDR3 in DNA: TGCGCCAGCAGCCAAGAATTAGCGACATACAATGAGCAGTTCTTC. Encoded protein: CASSQELATYNEQFF.

This clonotype showed up just a few times. This chain uses TRBV7-9 with TRBJ2-7; 10 bases line up with TRBD1. Germline-derived CDR1 and CDR2 are SEHNR and FQNEAQ (reference sequence). V was pared by 8 bases and J by 7 bases, with 14 bases of the junction left unmatched. This CDR3 has 15 residues. The CDR3 protein is CASGKPGTGVEEQYF. DNA for the CDR3: TGTGCCAGCGGAAAACCCGGGACAGGGGTAGAAGAGCAGTACTTC.

The table lists this clonotype with a few counts. V gene TRBV20-1 combines with J gene TRBJ2-1, with D possibly TRBD1 on 6 matching bases. CDR1 DFQATT and CDR2 SNEGSKA come from the germline V gene (reference sequence). This CDR3 is built from 13 residues. Trimming removed 8 bases from V and 4 bases from J, with 15 bases in between. The CDR3: CSPSGTSYNEQFF. In DNA, the CDR3 is TGCAGTCCGTCCGGGACATCTTACAATGAGCAGTTCTTC.

This sequence joins TRBV5-4 and TRBJ1-4; possibly TRBD1 for D (6 bases). CDR3 size: 13 residues. Germline V gene data show CDR1 as SGHNT and CDR2 as YYREEE (reference sequence). The V gene lost 1 base and the J gene lost 14 bases, with 15 bases spanning the gap. CDR3 DNA sequence: TGTGCCAGCAGCTTGAATAACAGAGGGGGGCTGTTTTTT. Protein sequence: CASSLNNRGGLFF.

The gene calls are TRBV10-3 and TRBJ2-7, with D tentatively TRBD1 or TRBD2 (7 bases each). Trimming removed 8 bases at V and 4 bases at J, with 18 bases between. Germline V gene lookup returns CDR1 ENHRY and CDR2 SYGVKD. The CDR3 length is 14 residues. The CDR3 bases are TGTGCCATCCAGGGGGGGATAGACGGGTACGAGCAGTACTTC. Translating it yields CAIQGGIDGYEQYF.

This chain links TRBV5-1 with TRBJ2-3; unclear D gene. CDR3 length: 15 residues. V shed 5 bases and J shed 0 bases, with 13 bases lying between them. Germline CDR1 and CDR2: SGHRS and YFSETQ. CDR3 residues: CASRLFPSSTDTQYF. Here the CDR3 DNA reads TGCGCCAGCAGGCTTTTTCCCTCTAGCACAGATACGCAGTATTTT.

This clonotype was counted between two and nine times. The genes are TRBV4-3 and TRBJ2-7, with a tentative D call TRBD2 (6 bases). V lost 0 bases and J lost 7, with 13 bases in between. CDR3 size: 14 residues. Germline-derived CDR1 and CDR2 are LGHNA and YSLEER. The CDR3: CASSQDGSSGEQYF. The CDR3 DNA reads TGCGCCAGCAGCCAAGACGGGAGTAGTGGGGAGCAGTACTTC.

The genes are TRBV2 and TRBJ1-5; D remains unclear. This CDR3 is 13 amino acids long. Germline V gene lookup returns CDR1 SNHLY and CDR2 FYNNEI. V lost 7 bases, J lost 3 bases, and 10 bases lay in between. Here the CDR3 reads CASMSGNNQPQHF. DNA for the CDR3: TGTGCCAGCATGTCGGGGAACAATCAGCCCCAGCATTTT.